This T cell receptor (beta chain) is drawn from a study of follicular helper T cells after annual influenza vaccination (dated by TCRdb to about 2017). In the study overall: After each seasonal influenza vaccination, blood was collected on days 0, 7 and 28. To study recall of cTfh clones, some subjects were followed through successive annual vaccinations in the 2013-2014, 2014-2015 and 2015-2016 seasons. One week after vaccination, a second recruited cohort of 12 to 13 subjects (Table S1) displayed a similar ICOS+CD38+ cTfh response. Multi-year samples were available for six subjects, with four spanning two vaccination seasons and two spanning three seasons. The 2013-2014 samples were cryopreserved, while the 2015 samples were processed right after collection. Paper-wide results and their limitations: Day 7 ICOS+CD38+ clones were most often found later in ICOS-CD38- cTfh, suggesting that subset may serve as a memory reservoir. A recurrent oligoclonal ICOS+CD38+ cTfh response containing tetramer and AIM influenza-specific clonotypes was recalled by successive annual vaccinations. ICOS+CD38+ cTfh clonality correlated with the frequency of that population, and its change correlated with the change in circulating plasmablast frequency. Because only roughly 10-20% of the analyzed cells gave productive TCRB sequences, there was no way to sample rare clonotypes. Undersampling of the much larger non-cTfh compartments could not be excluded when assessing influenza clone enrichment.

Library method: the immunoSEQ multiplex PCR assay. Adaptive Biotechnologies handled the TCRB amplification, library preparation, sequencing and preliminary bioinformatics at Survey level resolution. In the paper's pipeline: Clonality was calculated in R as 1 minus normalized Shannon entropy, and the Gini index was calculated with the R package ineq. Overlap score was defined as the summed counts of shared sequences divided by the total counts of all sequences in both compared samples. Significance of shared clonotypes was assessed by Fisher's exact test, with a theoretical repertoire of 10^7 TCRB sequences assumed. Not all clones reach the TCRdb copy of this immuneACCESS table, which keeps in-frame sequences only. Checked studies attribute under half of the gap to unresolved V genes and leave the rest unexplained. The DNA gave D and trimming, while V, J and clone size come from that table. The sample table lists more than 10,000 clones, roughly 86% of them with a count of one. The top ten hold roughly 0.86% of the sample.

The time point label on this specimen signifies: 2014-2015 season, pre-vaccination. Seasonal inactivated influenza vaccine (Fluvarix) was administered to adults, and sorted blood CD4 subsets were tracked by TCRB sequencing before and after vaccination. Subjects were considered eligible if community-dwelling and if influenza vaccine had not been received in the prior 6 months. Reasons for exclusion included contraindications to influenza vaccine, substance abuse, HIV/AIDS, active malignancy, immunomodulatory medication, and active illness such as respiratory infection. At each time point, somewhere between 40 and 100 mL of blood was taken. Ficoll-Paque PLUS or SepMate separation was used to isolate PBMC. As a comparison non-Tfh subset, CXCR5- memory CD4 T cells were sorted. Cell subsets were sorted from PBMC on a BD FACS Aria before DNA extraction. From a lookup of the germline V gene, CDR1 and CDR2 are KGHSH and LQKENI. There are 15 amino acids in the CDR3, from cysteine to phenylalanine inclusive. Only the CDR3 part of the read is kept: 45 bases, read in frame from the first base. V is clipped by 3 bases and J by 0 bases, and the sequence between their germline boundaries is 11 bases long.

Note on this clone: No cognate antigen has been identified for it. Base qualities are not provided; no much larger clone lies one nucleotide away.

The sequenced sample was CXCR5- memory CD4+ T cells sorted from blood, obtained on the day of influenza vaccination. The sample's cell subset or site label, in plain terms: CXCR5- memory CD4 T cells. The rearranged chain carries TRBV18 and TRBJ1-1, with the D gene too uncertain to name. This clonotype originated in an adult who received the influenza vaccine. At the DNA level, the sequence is TGTGCCAGCTCACCCGACACGACCATGAACACTGAAGCTTTCTTT. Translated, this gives CASSPDTTMNTEAFF.